Given below is one T cell receptor beta chain in context. The antigen this receptor binds is unknown. No clone much larger than this one lies a single base away; base qualities are absent. Library creation used the immunoSEQ multiplex PCR assay. TCRdb carries this immuneACCESS record with in-frame sequences only. Its versions omit some clonotypes, under half of them owing to an unresolved V gene in the studies checked, with the rest unexplained. The sample data list roughly 120,000 clones, and approximately 80% of these were observed just once. Approximately 5% of the sample belongs to the ten largest clones. This sample is part of a study of PD-1 blockade in mismatch repair-deficient tumors (dated by TCRdb to the late 2010s). The study in broad terms: Between late 2013 and late 2016, the trial enrolled 86 consecutive patients with around twelve mismatch repair-deficient cancer types, every one of whom had been previously treated and was progressing. Deep sequencing of TCR CDR3 regions was used to track tumor-associated T cell clones in peripheral blood of patients responding to PD-1 blockade. The study at large found these results: After pembrolizumab, tumor-resident clones, which were often undetectable in blood before treatment, expanded rapidly and then contracted, generally ahead of radiologic responses.

Trimming accounts for 4 bases at V and 2 bases at J, while the number of junction bases matched to no gene is 7. CDR1 is given as SGHNT and CDR2 as YYREEE, both from the germline V gene (reference sequence). The CDR3 contains 15 residues, cysteine and phenylalanine counted. The only DNA kept is the CDR3, 45 bases in frame from the first base. Mismatch repair deficiency was established in every enrolled patient by polymerase chain reaction or immunohistochemistry. TCR sequencing was carried out for three patients who responded to pembrolizumab therapy. The phase II trial prospectively tested pembrolizumab PD-1 blockade in advanced mismatch repair-deficient cancers regardless of tissue of origin. Peripheral blood T cell samples were serially collected before and at multiple times after PD-1 blockade was started. Blood sampling times were expressed in weeks after the first pembrolizumab dose.

In this chain, TRBV5-4 is recombined with TRBJ2-5; the central 8 bases match TRBD1. This TCR was sampled from an adult with mismatch repair-deficient cancer. Sequenced material: peripheral blood, taken about 13 months after starting pembrolizumab. Read as DNA, the sequence is TGTGCCAGCAGCATATTTACAGGGGGTCAAGAGACCCAGTACTTC. It encodes CASSIFTGGQETQYF.